This section outlines one T cell receptor (beta chain) sequence together with its context. This CDR3 is 16 amino acids long. Trimming removed 3 bases from V and 0 bases from J, with 12 bases in between. Germline V gene sequence: CDR1 KGHSH, CDR2 LQKENI. In the study's own analysis: From reference gene primer amplification, estimates of nucleated cell counts were derived. The protocol was immunoSEQ multiplex PCR, while the TCRdb copy is restricted to in-frame clones and leaves out a portion. That table gives V, J and clone size, and the DNA gave D and trimming. The sample contains more than 300,000 clones, 90% of which appear only once. This record belongs to a study of blood T cell repertoires in COVID-19. Cohorts were based on clinical histories the participants reported.

This TCR was sampled from a woman in her twenties or thirties who had been exposed to COVID-19. The sample comprised PBMCs or T cells enriched from blood (not recorded which). The chain couples TRBV18 to TRBJ1-3, with D possibly TRBD1 on 6 matching bases. The CDR3 nucleotides read TGTGCCAGCTCACCCCCGGCCAGGGGCTCTGGAAACACCATATATTTT. Protein product: CASSPPARGSGNTIYF.